This T cell receptor beta chain stems from a study of vaccination and CD4 T cells after COVID-19. About the study: According to the study, participants were given two doses of BNT162b2 or mRNA-1273 vaccine.

One entry per CDR3 protein results from TCRdb running MiXCR on the PCR reads. This sample has about 21,000 distinct CDR3 sequences; roughly 56% occur once, and the top ten carry roughly 0.9%. The CDR3 has 15 residues. The V segment lost 4 bases and the J segment 1 base; nucleotides outside the gene matches: 6. CDR1 is KGHSH and CDR2 is LQKENI in the germline V gene. This material consisted of CD4+ T cells from blood, taken before SARS-CoV-2 vaccination. This receptor was taken from a human donor who had recovered from COVID-19. V is TRBV18 and J is TRBJ1-2; 7 bases agree with TRBD1. In nucleotides, the CDR3 is TGTGCCAGCTCACAGGGACAGATACTTAACTATGGCTACACCTTC. This codes for CASSQGQILNYGYTF.